One and the same sample provided the 25 T cell receptor beta chains below, sequenced in a study of shared clonotypes between healthy human individuals. Method: immunoSEQ multiplex PCR; TCRdb's copy keeps in-frame clones and lacks some. This sample has 500,000 to 700,000 clones, with 85% to 95% found just once. Only CD45RO-negative cells positively selected for CCR7 counted as naive CD8 cells, so terminally differentiated effector memory CD45RA+ cells were excluded. The sample consisted of naive CD8+ T cells sorted from blood. Receptor source: a woman between 25 and 40 years old in good health.

V gene TRBV13 combines with J gene TRBJ2-7; 9 bases line up with TRBD2. The CDR3 length is 15 residues. CDR1 is PRHDT and CDR2 is FYEKMQ in the germline V gene (reference sequence). The V segment lost 5 bases and the J segment 6 bases; nucleotides outside the gene matches: 11. The CDR3 loop reads CASSPRGGRAGEQYF. Here the CDR3 DNA reads TGTGCCAGCAGCCCGAGGGGCGGGAGGGCCGGCGAGCAGTACTTC.

This clone was picked up a small number of times. Other nucleotide sequences in the sample specify the same CDR3. The V call is TRBV28, the J call TRBJ2-7; D is unresolved. CDR1 is MDHEN and CDR2 is SYDVKM in the germline V gene. The CDR3 has 11 residues. Trimming stripped 3 bases from V and 3 bases from J, with 3 bases between. In DNA form, the CDR3 reads TGTGCCAGCAGTTTCGGCTACGAGCAGTACTTC. Its protein is CASSFGYEQYF.

The chain couples TRBV28 to TRBJ2-1, with D perhaps matching TRBD2 (5 bases). The V and J ends lost 4 bases and 0 bases respectively, with 16 bases between them. CDR3 size: 17 residues. Germline V CDR1 and CDR2: MDHEN, SYDVKM. This chain's CDR3 is CASSSPKLTSSYNEQFF. In nucleotides, the CDR3 is TGTGCCAGCAGTTCCCCTAAACTAACTAGCTCCTACAATGAGCAGTTCTTC.

The chain combines TRBV7-9 with TRBJ1-1; D possibly corresponds to TRBD1 (5 bases). There are 15 residues in the CDR3. Germline loops: CDR1 SEHNR, CDR2 FQNEAQ (reference sequence). V was cut by 1 base and J by 0 bases, with 9 bases left in between. The CDR3 loop reads CASSLGAGMNTEAFF. In nucleotides, the CDR3 is TGTGCCAGCAGCTTAGGGGCAGGGATGAACACTGAAGCTTTCTTT.

V is TRBV27 and J is TRBJ2-1; 9 bases agree with TRBD2. Germline values: CDR1 MNHEY, CDR2 SMNVEV (reference sequence). J was trimmed by 8 bases and V by 2 bases; bases with no gene match: 13. This CDR3 region has 17 residues. CDR3 loop: CASSLPNWREGSHEQFF. The CDR3 bases are TGTGCCAGCAGTTTACCTAATTGGCGGGAGGGTTCCCATGAGCAGTTCTTC.

DNA of the CDR3: TGTGCCAGCAGCCCTAGCGGGCCCAGTCTGACGAACACCGGGGAGCTGTTTTTT. Its translation is CASSPSGPSLTNTGELFF. The J gene is TRBJ2-2, the V gene TRBV28; 8 bases match TRBD2. V lost 6 bases, J lost 0 bases, and 12 bases stayed unmatched. Germline V gene lookup returns CDR1 MDHEN and CDR2 SYDVKM. The CDR3 extends over 18 amino acids.

In nucleotides, the CDR3 is TGTGCCAGTCAACAAGGGCACTCCCGGAGCAACGAGCAGTACTTC. Its protein is CASQQGHSRSNEQYF. The chain couples TRBV6-1 to TRBJ2-7; D is uncertain. The V end lost 9 bases, the J end lost 5 bases, and 23 bases lay between the germline ends. The germline V gene has CDR1 MNHNS and CDR2 SASEGT. The CDR3 length is 15 residues.

The chain recombines TRBV7-8 with TRBJ2-3; 8 nucleotides line up with TRBD2. Germline CDR1 and CDR2: SGHVS and FQNEAQ. This CDR3 is built from 15 residues. The V gene end was trimmed by 5 bases and the J gene end by 3 bases; junction bases not matched to a gene: 7. The CDR3 DNA reads TGTGCCAGCAGCCCCGGGACTAGTAGTACAGATACGCAGTATTTT. Amino acid sequence: CASSPGTSSTDTQYF.

V usage is TRBV5-1 and J usage is TRBJ1-1; possibly TRBD1 for D (5 bases). The length of the CDR3 is 13 residues. With 5 bases removed from V and 0 bases from J, the gap between germline ends came to 8 bases. Germline V gene data show CDR1 as SGHRS and CDR2 as YFSETQ. The CDR3 DNA sequence: TGCGCCAGCAGTGAAGGGGTGAACACTGAAGCTTTCTTT. Residues: CASSEGVNTEAFF.

The chain joins TRBV9 to TRBJ1-3, with 7 bases that match TRBD1. Germline CDR1 reads SGDLS; CDR2 reads YYNGEE. The CDR3 covers 15 residues. V gave up 0 bases and J gave up 2 bases; unmatched junction bases: 2. The CDR3 nucleotides are TGTGCCAGCAGCGTAGAAGGGACAGCTGGAAACACCATATATTTT. Protein sequence: CASSVEGTAGNTIYF.

V is TRBV27 and J is TRBJ2-3; 13 bases match TRBD2. There are 16 residues in the CDR3. Per the germline V gene, CDR1 is MNHEY and CDR2 is SMNVEV (reference sequence). V lost 7 bases and J lost 5; bases outside the gene matches: 9. CDR3 nucleotide sequence: TGTGCCAGCATTCCTGGGACTAGCGGGATAGGAGATACGCAGTATTTT. Translating gives CASIPGTSGIGDTQYF.

The genes are TRBV6-5 and TRBJ1-1; possible D gene TRBD1, 5 bases. Germline CDR1 is MNHEY and CDR2 is SVGAGI. This CDR3 has 13 amino acids. Deletions cut 3 bases from V and 6 bases from J, with 11 bases between. The CDR3 here is CASSYRQTPEAFF. CDR3 coding DNA: TGTGCCAGCAGTTATAGACAGACACCTGAAGCTTTCTTT.

This clone was seen a handful of times. J is TRBJ1-2 and V is TRBV6-1, with D perhaps matching TRBD1 (5 bases). The CDR3 length is 15 residues. V lost 6 bases and J lost 1, with 15 bases in between. Germline CDR1 is MNHNS and CDR2 is SASEGT. The CDR3 nucleotides are TGTGCCAGCAGGGGTTCAGGGTGGGTTAACTATGGCTACACCTTC. Encoded protein: CASRGSGWVNYGYTF.

The rearrangement joins TRBV15 to TRBJ2-5; D possibly corresponds to TRBD1 (6 bases). Germline CDR1 LNHNV, CDR2 YYDKDF (reference sequence). The CDR3 runs to 14 residues. Trimming took off 0 bases at V and 4 bases at J, with 9 bases between the two ends. CDR3 loop: CATSRDRGGETQYF. CDR3 DNA sequence: TGTGCCACCAGCAGAGACAGGGGTGGAGAGACCCAGTACTTC.

The V and J genes are TRBV18 and TRBJ1-2; D gene uncertain. This CDR3 has 16 residues. Germline CDR1 is KGHSH and CDR2 is LQKENI. V lost 1 base, J lost 0 bases, and 12 bases lay in between. This CDR3 is CASSPRKFTANYGYTF. CDR3 bases: TGTGCCAGCTCACCACGGAAGTTTACCGCTAACTATGGCTACACCTTC.

The chain employs TRBV7-8 and TRBJ1-1; D unclear. This CDR3 comprises 16 residues. CDR1 and CDR2 from the germline V gene are SGHVS and FQNEAQ. Trimming stripped 5 bases from V and 0 bases from J, with 16 bases between. The CDR3 nucleotides are TGTGCCAGCAGCCCGGGGAGGACCGGCCTGAACACTGAAGCTTTCTTT. It yields the protein CASSPGRTGLNTEAFF.

The chain couples TRBV10-3 to TRBJ2-7; 10 nucleotides agree with TRBD2. V gave up 2 bases and J gave up 1 base; unmatched junction bases: 5. CDR1 and CDR2 (germline): ENHRY, SYGVKD. The CDR3 sequence is 16 residues long. The CDR3 region is CAISEPSGSDSYEQYF. The CDR3 bases are TGTGCCATCAGTGAGCCTAGCGGGAGCGATTCCTACGAGCAGTACTTC.

The chain links TRBV29-1 to TRBJ2-7; D possibly corresponds to TRBD2 (5 bases). This CDR3 is 14 amino acids long. CDR1 is SQVTM, CDR2 ANQGSEA, per germline. V gave up 0 bases and J gave up 2 bases, with 11 bases separating them. CDR3 bases: TGCAGCGTTGAAGAGGAACTAGTCCCCTACGAGCAGTACTTC. This encodes CSVEEELVPYEQYF.

The CDR3 DNA reads as TGTGCCAGTAGTACGGGCCCATACGAGCAGTACTTC. Translated, it gives CASSTGPYEQYF. V usage is TRBV19 and J usage is TRBJ2-7, with D unresolved. The V gene lost 4 bases and the J gene lost 4 bases, with 8 bases spanning the gap. This CDR3 has 12 amino acids. CDR1 and CDR2 from the germline V gene are LNHDA and SQIVND (reference sequence).

This chain joins TRBV27 and TRBJ2-5; D call uncertain. The end of the DNA aligns better with TRBJ2-7, so the J call may be wrong. Germline loops: CDR1 MNHEY, CDR2 SMNVEV (reference sequence). CDR3 size: 11 residues. The CDR3 protein is CASSLSGEQYF. Here the CDR3 DNA reads TGTGCCAGCAGTTTATCCGGCGAGCAGTACTTC.

The chain uses TRBV7-9 and TRBJ1-1; D might be TRBD1 (5 bases). There are 16 residues in the CDR3. V lost 5 bases to trimming and J lost 1 base, with 17 bases between them. CDR1 is SEHNR and CDR2 is FQNEAQ in the germline V gene (reference sequence). The CDR3 loop reads CASSPWGPFKNTEAFF. The CDR3 region has the DNA TGTGCCAGCAGCCCCTGGGGACCTTTCAAGAACACTGAAGCTTTCTTT.

The CDR3 nucleotides are TGTGCCAGCAGCGCCCAGGGTCTCGTTAACTACGAGCAGTACTTC. Protein product: CASSAQGLVNYEQYF. J is TRBJ2-7 and V is TRBV7-8, with a weak D call TRBD1 (5 bases). V lost 5 bases and J lost 3, with 17 bases in between. Germline CDR1 is SGHVS and CDR2 is FQNEAQ. The CDR3 runs to 15 residues.

The chain carries TRBV5-6 and TRBJ1-1; D ambiguous. Germline CDR1 and CDR2: SGHDT and YYEEEE. The CDR3 sequence is 14 residues long. V was trimmed by 0 bases and J by 2 bases, leaving 8 bases between them. The DNA for the CDR3 is TGTGCCAGCAGCTTGGGAGGCGGTAACACTGAAGCTTTCTTT. The encoded protein is CASSLGGGNTEAFF.

The genes are TRBV18 and TRBJ1-1, with a possible D match to TRBD1 (5 bases). V was cut by 8 bases and J by 3 bases, with 10 bases left in between. This CDR3 region has 12 residues. Germline lookup yields CDR1 KGHSH and CDR2 LQKENI. CDR3: CASQRGDTEAFF. The CDR3 nucleotides read TGTGCCAGCCAGAGGGGTGACACTGAAGCTTTCTTT.

V and J are TRBV4-1 and TRBJ1-4; TRBD1 matches 9 bases. CDR3 length: 17 residues. V lost 4 bases, J lost 8 bases, and 14 bases stayed unmatched. In germline, CDR1 is MGHRA, CDR2 YSYEKL. The CDR3 DNA sequence: TGCGCCAGCAGCCGCAATCCCCGGGACAGGGTGAAGGAAAAACTGTTTTTT. It encodes CASSRNPRDRVKEKLFF.